This T cell receptor (beta chain) emerged from a study of blood T cell repertoires in COVID-19 (dated by TCRdb to about 2020). In terms of the full investigation: Samples from collaborators originated in the United States, Italy and Spain and spanned both the acute and convalescent phases of COVID-19. HLA class I and class II types, where available, came from metadata supplied by the sample provider rather than from assay-based typing. Subjects who had been exposed to COVID-19, were actively infected with it, or had recovered from it provided the deeply sampled blood TCRbeta repertoires that made up the dataset. The prospective study material was composed of cDNA or gDNA derived from T cells, B-cell-depleted T cells, or PBMCs. The repertoires were released in a freely available public database meant as a resource for research on the immune response to SARS-CoV-2. The samples were drawn from the first 160 participants of the ongoing ImmuneRACE study and from some 1,300 subjects provided by 6 global collaborators. Sample metadata almost always included a de-identified subject ID, COVID-19 status, age in years and sex. Broad study findings and their caveats: How much clinical and demographic metadata was included differed by source and by participant, and the metadata was provided uncurated.

This clone was recorded only once. Its antigen is currently not known. Per-base quality was not reported, and no clone a single base away is much larger than it. Participants in the prospective study were aged roughly 18 to 100 years, lived in approximately 26 United States geographic areas, and enrolled through a virtual design. Cohort assignment in the prospective study relied on participant-reported clinical history from a screening survey and a study questionnaire. ImmuneRACE Cohort 3 recovered participants were defined by two consecutive negative NP/OP PCR tests, healthcare professional clearance, or symptom resolution. In the prospective study, mobile phlebotomists collected whole blood, serum and a nasopharyngeal or oropharyngeal swab from each participant. Prospective study participants could optionally give additional blood draws and questionnaires over an approximately 2-month period. Blood samples from the prospective study were shipped frozen or at room temperature prior to DNA extraction.

Trimming takes 7 bases from V and 5 bases from J, and the germline ends sit 14 bases apart. The CDR3, from cysteine to phenylalanine, totals 13 residues. Just CDR3 DNA is preserved here, 39 bases in frame from base 1. The germline V gene provides CDR1 MDHEN and CDR2 SYDVKM. The immunoSEQ Assay, a bias-controlled multiplex PCR, was used to amplify TCRbeta CDR3 regions from genomic DNA. The authors' pipeline ran thus. Within the assay, amplification of reference gene primers was used to estimate how many nucleated cells each sample contained. To quantify the absolute abundance of each unique TCRbeta CDR3 rearrangement, sequence reads were collapsed and filtered. For each sample, productive Simpson clonality was calculated by taking the square root of Simpson's diversity index across productive rearrangements. Not all clones reach the TCRdb copy of this immuneACCESS table, which keeps in-frame sequences only. Checked studies attribute under half of the gap to unresolved V genes and leave the rest unexplained. The V and J calls and clone size are taken from that table; D and trimming were inferred from the DNA. In this sample the table shows some 50,000 clones, roughly 86% of which occur a single time. 2.5% to 3.5% of the sample lies in the top ten.

The chain uses TRBV28 and TRBJ1-2, with TRBD1 tentatively as D gene (6 bases match). Material: PBMCs or T cells enriched from blood (not recorded which). The origin of this receptor is a woman aged 50 to 65 who had recovered from COVID-19. The bases are TGTGCCAGCAACCCCGGGACACATTATGGCTACACCTTC. It specifies CASNPGTHYGYTF.